This T cell receptor beta chain was captured in a study of human T cells and chemical hapten exposure. In this sample, this clonotype turned up a few times. The CDR3 spans 15 residues. The germline V gene encodes CDR1 MDHEN and CDR2 SYDVKM. Trimming stripped 5 bases from V and 3 bases from J, with 15 bases between. Time point of the sample: patch test 1, 2 weeks after DPC sensitization. Treatment of the sample: therapeutic diphenylcyclopropenone sensitization with weekly scalp DPC. TCRdb analysed the RACE reads with MiXCR anew, one entry per CDR3 protein. The sample records around 160,000 distinct CDR3 sequences, around 15% being singletons.

The rearrangement links TRBV28 to TRBJ2-3; perhaps D is TRBD1 or TRBD2 (6 bases each). This specimen consisted of whole blood, obtained in connection with sensitization to the hapten diphenylcyclopropenone (DPC). The receptor's source is a woman aged 25 to 39 with alopecia areata. Some clones in this sample may be carry-over from other donors' samples. CDR3 sequence: CASSPPPGATDTQYF. Here the CDR3 DNA reads TGTGCCAGCAGTCCCCCCCCGGGGGCAACAGATACGCAGTATTTT.